This T cell receptor (beta chain) was captured by sequencing in a study of blood T cell repertoires in COVID-19. Assay used: immunoSEQ multiplex PCR; TCRdb lists only in-frame clones, some missing. Among around 140,000 clones, about 89% were seen once, and the ten largest hold about an eighth. Seattle enrolled patients during active infection and tracked them longitudinally. Germline V gene data show CDR1 as SGHVS and CDR2 as FNYEAQ. Trimming removed 4 bases at V and 4 bases at J, with 6 bases between. The CDR3 has 12 residues. This rearrangement joins TRBV7-6 to TRBJ2-3; D not certain. The clonotype was recovered from a woman aged 70 to 79 with COVID-19, enrolled during active disease. The specimen sequenced was peripheral blood. CDR3 nucleotide sequence: TGTGCCAGCAGCTCCCGCGCAGATACGCAGTATTTT. This translates into CASSSRADTQYF.